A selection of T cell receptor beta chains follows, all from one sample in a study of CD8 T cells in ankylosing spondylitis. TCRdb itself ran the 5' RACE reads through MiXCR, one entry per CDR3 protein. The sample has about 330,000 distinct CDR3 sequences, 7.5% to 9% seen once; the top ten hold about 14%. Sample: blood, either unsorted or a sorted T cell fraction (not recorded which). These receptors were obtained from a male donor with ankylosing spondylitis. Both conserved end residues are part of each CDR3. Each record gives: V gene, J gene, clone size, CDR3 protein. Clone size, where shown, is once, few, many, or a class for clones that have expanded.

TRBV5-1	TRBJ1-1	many	CASAGGNTEAFF
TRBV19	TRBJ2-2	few	CASSPGLAFAGELFF
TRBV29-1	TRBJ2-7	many	CSARKTQGVNEQYF
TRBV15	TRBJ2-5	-	CATSREGGFGETQYF
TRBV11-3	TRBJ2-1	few	CASKSQGSSEQFF
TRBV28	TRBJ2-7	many	CAGGTSGDEQYF
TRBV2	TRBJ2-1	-	CASSGSGVYNEQFF
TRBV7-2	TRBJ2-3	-	CASSLVAGTVGGTDTQYF
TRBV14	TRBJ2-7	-	CASSPWQTAYEQYF
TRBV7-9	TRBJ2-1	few	CASSLAYNTGQGGELLF
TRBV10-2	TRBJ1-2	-	CASSERAEIYGYTF
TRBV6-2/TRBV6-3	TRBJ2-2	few	CASSSLVGTGELFF
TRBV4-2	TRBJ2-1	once	CASSPPLAGPKGNEQFF